The 17 T cell receptor beta chains below come from one sample, sequenced in a study of identical twins. TCRdb re-called the 5' RACE reads with MiXCR, one entry per CDR3 protein. This sample carries hundreds of thousands of distinct CDR3 sequences, about 7.3% of them seen once, and the ten largest clones take approximately 3.6%. This sample was shared with a second study, whose subject was yellow fever vaccine responses in identical twins.

Sequences were obtained from memory (CD45RO+) T cells sorted from blood. The receptor set was obtained from a woman in her late teens or twenties in good health.

This clonotype was recorded many times. This sequence joins TRBV11-2 and TRBJ1-5; possible D gene TRBD1, 5 bases. Germline CDR1 is SGHAT and CDR2 is FQNNGV. V was pared by 0 bases and J by 6 bases, with 9 bases between. The CDR3 is 14 amino acids. The CDR3 loop is CASSLDWQGQPQHF. The DNA of the CDR3 is TGTGCCAGCAGCTTAGACTGGCAGGGTCAGCCCCAGCATTTT.

This clonotype has only a few counts. The chain recombines TRBV5-1 with TRBJ1-3; D uncertain. Germline V CDR1 and CDR2: SGHRS, YFSETQ. The CDR3 is 13 amino acids. The ends were cut back, 4 bases at V and 7 bases at J, with 12 bases in the middle. In DNA, the CDR3 is TGCGCCAGCAGCGTGGGCTTCGGGAACACCATATATTTT. Amino acid sequence: CASSVGFGNTIYF.

This clonotype occurred a few times. The V gene is TRBV20-1, the J gene TRBJ2-1; TRBD2 agrees at 9 bases. Trimming removed 6 bases from V and 0 bases from J; junction bases left unmatched: 15. CDR3 length equals 18 residues. Germline V gene lookup returns CDR1 DFQATT and CDR2 SNEGSKA (reference sequence). The CDR3 bases are TGCAGTGCCACTGGGGTGGCGGGGGGGGGAGCCTCCTACAATGAGCAGTTCTTC. This gives the protein CSATGVAGGGASYNEQFF.

This clonotype was detected ten times or more. The V and J genes are TRBV18 and TRBJ2-2; D gene uncertain. V lost 4 bases, J lost 0 bases, and 9 bases lay in between. The CDR3 extends over 15 amino acids. Germline V gene data show CDR1 as KGHSH and CDR2 as LQKENI. CDR3 bases: TGTGCCAGCTCACTCCGACGGCCGAACACCGGGGAGCTGTTTTTT. This encodes CASSLRRPNTGELFF.

V is TRBV3-1 and J is TRBJ2-1, with TRBD2 matching over 7 bases. The trim removed 3 bases at V and 12 bases at J, leaving 11 bases unmatched. CDR1 LGHDT and CDR2 YNNKEL come from the germline V gene (reference sequence). The CDR3 runs 14 residues. The CDR3 DNA reads as TGTGCCAGCAGCCACCATGGGAGGGACGGGTTGCAGTTCTTC. It yields the protein CASSHHGRDGLQFF.

This clonotype was seen only a few times. This sequence joins TRBV6-1 and TRBJ2-2; D assignment may be TRBD1 or TRBD2 (5 bases each). V was trimmed by 6 bases and J by 5 bases, leaving 13 bases between them. Germline values: CDR1 MNHNS, CDR2 SASEGT. The CDR3 sequence is 14 residues long. CDR3 residues: CASSRDPLTGELFF. The CDR3 nucleotides read TGTGCCAGCAGCCGGGACCCTTTGACCGGGGAGCTGTTTTTT.

In its sample, this clonotype was seen many times. Written as DNA, the CDR3 is TGTGCCAGCAGTTCCAGGCGACAGGGGCTGGGCAATGAGCAGTTCTTC. This gives the protein CASSSRRQGLGNEQFF. The chain is built from TRBV12-3 or TRBV12-4 and TRBJ2-1; 8 bases line up with TRBD1. V gave up 4 bases and J gave up 6 bases; unmatched junction bases: 11. There are 16 residues in the CDR3.

The chain carries TRBV20-1 and TRBJ2-7; D possibly corresponds to TRBD2 (6 bases). The V end was cut by 2 bases, the J end by 1 base, with 18 bases between. The CDR3 is made up of 16 amino acids. The V gene's germline CDR1 is DFQATT and CDR2 SNEGSKA (reference sequence). The CDR3 region is CSARSTAGPESYEQYF. The CDR3 nucleotides read TGCAGTGCTAGATCCACGGCGGGGCCCGAGTCCTACGAGCAGTACTTC.

This clonotype was counted only a few times. The CDR3 nucleotides are TGTGCCAGCAGCCCCCGGGAAGCTTCCTACGAGCAGTACTTC. Its translation is CASSPREASYEQYF. The chain carries TRBV7-8 and TRBJ2-7, with a tentative D call TRBD2 (5 bases). The V and J ends lost 5 bases and 1 base respectively, with 12 bases between them. The CDR3 is 14 amino acids. Per the germline V gene, CDR1 is SGHVS and CDR2 is FQNEAQ.

This sequence joins TRBV9 and TRBJ1-5, with D unclear. V was cut by 1 base and J by 3 bases, with 11 bases left in between. The CDR3 is 15 residues long. Germline CDR1 reads SGDLS; CDR2 reads YYNGEE. The CDR3 nucleotides are TGTGCCAGCAGCGTAAGTTCTGGGGACAATCAGCCCCAGCATTTT. It specifies CASSVSSGDNQPQHF.

A few counts support this clonotype. This chain joins TRBV5-4 and TRBJ2-2, with 10 bases matching TRBD1. After removal of 5 bases from V and 7 bases from J, the junction contained 8 bases not matched to a gene. The CDR3 is 15 amino acids. Germline-derived CDR1 and CDR2 are SGHNT and YYREEE (reference sequence). The CDR3 spells CASSTDRGLLGELFF. CDR3 sequence (DNA): TGTGCCAGCAGTACGGACAGGGGGTTACTCGGGGAGCTGTTTTTT. Full variable domain (remainder filled in from reference TRBV5-4 and TRBJ2-2): ETGVTQSPTHLIKTRGQQVTLRCSSQSGHNTVSWYQQALGQGPQFIFQYYREEENGRGNFPPRFSGLQFPNYSSELNVNALELDDSALYLCASSTDRGLLGELFFGEGSRLTVL.

This clonotype was counted at least ten times. The chain's CDR3 is CASTLSGEETQYF. CDR3 DNA: TGTGCCAGCACCCTTAGCGGGGAAGAGACCCAGTACTTC. The rearrangement joins TRBV11-2 to TRBJ2-5, with TRBD2 identical over 8 bases. Germline CDR1 is SGHAT and CDR2 is FQNNGV. V lost 7 bases and J lost 3; bases outside the gene matches: 4. The CDR3 loop spans 13 amino acids.

J is TRBJ1-2 and V is TRBV2; D gene uncertain. The CDR3 contains 15 residues. The V gene's germline CDR1 is SNHLY and CDR2 FYNNEI. V lost 5 bases and J lost 3, with 16 bases in between. CDR3: CASSLSPEGYYGYTF. The DNA of the CDR3 is TGTGCCAGCAGTTTAAGCCCCGAGGGATACTATGGCTACACCTTC.

There are a few counts of this clonotype. The rearrangement uses TRBV12-3 or TRBV12-4 and TRBJ2-3, with D unclear. Trimming cost V 8 bases and J 6 bases, with 15 bases left between them. The CDR3 covers 13 residues. Here the CDR3 reads CASGLYEVDTQYF. The CDR3 bases are TGTGCCAGCGGGCTTTATGAGGTGGATACGCAGTATTTT.

This clonotype showed up many times. J is TRBJ1-1 and V is TRBV24-1, with D unresolved. Trimming removed 5 bases at V and 5 bases at J, with 14 bases between. CDR3 length equals 14 residues. Germline V CDR1 and CDR2: KGHDR, SFDVKD. The CDR3 spells CATSGGPGRTEAFF. CDR3 coding DNA: TGTGCCACCAGTGGCGGGCCGGGAAGGACTGAAGCTTTCTTT.

For the CDR3, the DNA is TGTGCCAGCAGTTTAGGACAGGCATACAATCAGCCCCAGCATTTT. This sequence encodes CASSLGQAYNQPQHF. V gene TRBV27 combines with J gene TRBJ1-5; 7 bases map to TRBD1. The germline gives CDR1 MNHEY, CDR2 SMNVEV (reference sequence). This CDR3 has 15 residues. Germline trimming cut 2 bases from V and 3 bases from J; bases unmatched to any gene: 4.

This clonotype was recorded many times. J is TRBJ2-1 and V is TRBV5-1; D remains unclear. The CDR3 runs to 14 residues. Germline CDR1 is SGHRS and CDR2 is YFSETQ. Trimming left V 5 bases short and J 0 bases short, with 9 bases between. CDR3 DNA sequence: TGCGCCAGCAGGACATCCCTCTCCTACAATGAGCAGTTCTTC. As protein: CASRTSLSYNEQFF.